These T cell receptor beta chains were read from a single sample in a study of control samples from healthy donors and cancer patients. The assay was immunoSEQ multiplex PCR, and TCRdb's table has in-frame clones only and misses some. The sample contains about 150,000 clones, about 94% of which appear only once. Material: blood. These receptors were obtained from a young woman in good health. The CDR3 runs from the conserved cysteine through the conserved F or W. Not every row has a clone size; where given, it reads once, few, many or a size class.

V: TRBV28
size: NA
CDR3: CASSSILVGAQETQYF

V: TRBV12-5
size: NA
CDR3: CASGLAGRTEAFF

V: TRBV5-6
size: NA
CDR3: CASSLLTSGSSGELFF

V: TRBV30
size: few
CDR3: CAWQVGHSNQPQHF

V: TRBV5-1
size: NA
CDR3: CASSLTGMNTEAFF

V: TRBV30
size: NA
CDR3: CAWVDRDSYNSPLHF

V: TRBV19
size: once
CDR3: CASSIEASGSHEQFF

V: TRBV9
size: once
CDR3: CASSVPSGVLANEKLFF

V: TRBV6-2/TRBV6-3
size: NA
CDR3: CASSSHNRVAGELFF

V: TRBV10-2
size: NA
CDR3: CASKGLAYEQYF

V: TRBV16
size: NA
CDR3: CASSQSQVNQPQHF

V: TRBV10-3
size: NA
CDR3: CAISAAGGIGNEQFF

V: TRBV5-1
size: once
CDR3: CASSQVGQGYQETQYF

V: TRBV13
size: NA
CDR3: CATTEEGSSTDTQYF

V: TRBV28
size: NA
CDR3: CASSLRGGKENQPQHF

V: TRBV11-2
size: NA
CDR3: CASSSPGFFFTGELFF

V: TRBV30
size: NA
CDR3: CAWSVLDGYTF

V: TRBV28
size: NA
CDR3: CASSFPLGNEQFF

V: TRBV7-2
size: NA
CDR3: CASSLAGRGLYEQYF

V: TRBV5-5
size: NA
CDR3: CASSWLGGASYEQYF

V: TRBV5-1
size: NA
CDR3: CASSTLGQLNTEAFF

V: TRBV19
size: NA
CDR3: CASSIVRTSNQPQHF

V: TRBV11-2
size: NA
CDR3: CASSFGGQSSYEQYF

V: TRBV7-9
size: NA
CDR3: CASSRTESSYNSPLHF

V: TRBV25-1
size: NA
CDR3: CASSELGGTGNTIYF

V: TRBV2
size: NA
CDR3: CASSEVSSNQPQHF

V: TRBV29-1
size: NA
CDR3: CSAPTYNEQFF

V: TRBV4-3
size: NA
CDR3: CASSQGWGQEETQYF

V: TRBV3-1/TRBV3-2
size: NA
CDR3: CASSYTGTGRRETQYF

V: TRBV2
size: once
CDR3: CASRAAPRDYGYTF

V: TRBV28
size: once
CDR3: CASSLQGAGANVLTF

V: TRBV7-7
size: NA
CDR3: CASSPGPSAYEQYF

V: TRBV10-3
size: NA
CDR3: CAISGDSDSPLHF

V: TRBV6-5
size: NA
CDR3: CASSPGHPNTEAFF

V: TRBV3-1/TRBV3-2
size: NA
CDR3: CASSQVGGSPGELFF